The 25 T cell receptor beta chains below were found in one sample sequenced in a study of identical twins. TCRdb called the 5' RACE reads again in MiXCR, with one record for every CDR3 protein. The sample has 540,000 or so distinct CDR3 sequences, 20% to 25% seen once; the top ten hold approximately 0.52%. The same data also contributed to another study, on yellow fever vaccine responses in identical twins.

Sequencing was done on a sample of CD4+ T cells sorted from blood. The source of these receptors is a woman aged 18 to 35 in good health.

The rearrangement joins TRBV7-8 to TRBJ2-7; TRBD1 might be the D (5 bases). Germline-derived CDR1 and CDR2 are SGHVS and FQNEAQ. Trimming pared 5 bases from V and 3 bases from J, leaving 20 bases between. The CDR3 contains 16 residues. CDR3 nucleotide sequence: TGTGCCAGCAGCAACAACCTAGGGCAGGGAAGCTACGAGCAGTACGTC. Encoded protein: CASSNNLGQGSYEQYV.

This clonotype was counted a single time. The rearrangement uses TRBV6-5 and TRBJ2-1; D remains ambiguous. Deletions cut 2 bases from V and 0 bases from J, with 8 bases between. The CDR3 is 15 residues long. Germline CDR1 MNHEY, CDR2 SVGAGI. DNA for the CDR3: TGTGCCAGCAGTTACCGGCAGAACTCCTACAATGAGCAGTTCTTC. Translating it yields CASSYRQNSYNEQFF.

CDR3 sequence reads: CASSQGPPETQYF. In DNA form, the CDR3 reads TGTGCCAGCAGCCAGGGACCGCCAGAGACCCAGTACTTC. The V call is TRBV7-8, the J call TRBJ2-5; D might be TRBD1 or TRBD2, each matching 5 bases. Germline loops: CDR1 SGHVS, CDR2 FQNEAQ. V was shortened by 5 bases and J by 4 bases, with 11 bases between the two germline ends. The length of the CDR3 is 13 residues. The entire variable domain, with the rest obtained from reference TRBV7-8 and TRBJ2-5, is as follows: GAGVSQSPRYKVAKRGQDVALRCDPISGHVSLFWYQQALGQGPEFLTYFQNEAQLDKSGLPSDRFFAERPEGSVSTLKIQRTQQEDSAVYLCASSQGPPETQYFGPGTRLLVL.

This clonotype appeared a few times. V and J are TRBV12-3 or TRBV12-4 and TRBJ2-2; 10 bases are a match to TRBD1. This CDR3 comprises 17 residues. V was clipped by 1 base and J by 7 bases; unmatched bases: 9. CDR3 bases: TGTGCCAGCAGTTTAGTCTTGACAGGGGGCCTCGGCGGGGAGCTGTTTTTT. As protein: CASSLVLTGGLGGELFF.

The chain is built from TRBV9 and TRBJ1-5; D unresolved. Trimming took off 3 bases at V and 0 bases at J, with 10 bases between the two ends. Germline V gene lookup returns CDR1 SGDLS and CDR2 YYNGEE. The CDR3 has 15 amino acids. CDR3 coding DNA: TGTGCCAGCAGCGGAGATCGCTATAGCAATCAGCCCCAGCATTTT. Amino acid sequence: CASSGDRYSNQPQHF.

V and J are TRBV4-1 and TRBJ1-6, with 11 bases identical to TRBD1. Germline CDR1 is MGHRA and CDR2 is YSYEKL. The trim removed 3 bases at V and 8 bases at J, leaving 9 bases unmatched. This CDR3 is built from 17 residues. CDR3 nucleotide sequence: TGCGCCAGCAGCCAGGGGACAGGGGGTAGAGGGGATTCACCCCTCCACTTT. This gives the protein CASSQGTGGRGDSPLHF.

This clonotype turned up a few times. The CDR3 protein is CASSVAASYNEQFF. DNA of the CDR3: TGTGCCAGCAGCGTAGCTGCTTCCTACAATGAGCAGTTCTTC. The V and J genes are TRBV9 and TRBJ2-1; no definite D call. There are 14 residues in the CDR3. V was clipped by 0 bases and J by 1 base, with 5 bases between them. Germline CDR1 and CDR2: SGDLS and YYNGEE.

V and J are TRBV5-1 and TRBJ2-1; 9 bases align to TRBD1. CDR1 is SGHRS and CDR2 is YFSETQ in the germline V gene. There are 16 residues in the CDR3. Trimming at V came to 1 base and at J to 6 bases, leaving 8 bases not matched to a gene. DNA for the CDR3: TGCGCCAGCAGCTTGAGTCCCGGGACAGGGTTCAATGAGCAGTTCTTC. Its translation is CASSLSPGTGFNEQFF.

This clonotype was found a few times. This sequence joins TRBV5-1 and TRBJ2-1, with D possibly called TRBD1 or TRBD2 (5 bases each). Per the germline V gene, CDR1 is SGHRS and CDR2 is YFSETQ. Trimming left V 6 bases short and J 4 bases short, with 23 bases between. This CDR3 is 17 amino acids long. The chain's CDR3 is CASTPSPGTPTYNEQFF. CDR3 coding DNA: TGCGCCAGCACCCCTTCCCCCGGGACGCCAACATACAATGAGCAGTTCTTC.

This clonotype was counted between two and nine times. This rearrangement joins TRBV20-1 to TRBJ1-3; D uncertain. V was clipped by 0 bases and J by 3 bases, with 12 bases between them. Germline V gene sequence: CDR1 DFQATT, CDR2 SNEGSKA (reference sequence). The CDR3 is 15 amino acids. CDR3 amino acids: CSAREDGASGNTIYF. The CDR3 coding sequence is TGCAGTGCTAGAGAGGACGGAGCCAGTGGAAACACCATATATTTT.

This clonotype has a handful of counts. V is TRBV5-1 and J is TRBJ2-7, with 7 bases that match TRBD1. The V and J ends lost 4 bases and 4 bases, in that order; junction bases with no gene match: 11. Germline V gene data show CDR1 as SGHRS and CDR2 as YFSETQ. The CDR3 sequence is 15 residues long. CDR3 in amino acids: CASSIRQGPPYEQYF. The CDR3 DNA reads TGCGCCAGCAGCATCAGACAGGGCCCCCCGTACGAGCAGTACTTC.

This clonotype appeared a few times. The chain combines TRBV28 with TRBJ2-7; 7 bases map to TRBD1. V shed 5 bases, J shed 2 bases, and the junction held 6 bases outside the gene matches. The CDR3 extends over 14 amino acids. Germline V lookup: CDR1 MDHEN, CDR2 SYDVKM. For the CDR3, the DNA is TGTGCCAGCAGTAACAGGGGCCTCACCTACGAGCAGTACTTC. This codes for CASSNRGLTYEQYF. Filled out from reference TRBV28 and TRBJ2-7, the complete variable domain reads DVKVTQSSRYLVKRTGEKVFLECVQDMDHENMFWYRQDPGLGLRLIYFSYDVKMKEKGDIPEGYSVSREKKERFSLILESASTNQTSMYLCASSNRGLTYEQYFGPGTRLTVT.

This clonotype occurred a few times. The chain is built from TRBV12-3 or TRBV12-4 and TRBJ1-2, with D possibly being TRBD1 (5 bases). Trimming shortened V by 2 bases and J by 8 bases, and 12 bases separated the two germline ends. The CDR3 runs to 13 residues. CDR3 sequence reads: CASSLFQGGGYTF. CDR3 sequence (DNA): TGTGCCAGCAGTTTATTCCAGGGTGGCGGCTACACCTTC.

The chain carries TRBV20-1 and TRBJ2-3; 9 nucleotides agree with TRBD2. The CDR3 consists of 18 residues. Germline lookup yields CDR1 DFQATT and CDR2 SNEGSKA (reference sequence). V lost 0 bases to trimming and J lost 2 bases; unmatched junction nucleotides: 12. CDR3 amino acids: CSARDPLIAGVNTDTQYF. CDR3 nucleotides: TGCAGTGCTAGAGACCCCCTTATAGCGGGGGTGAACACAGATACGCAGTATTTT.

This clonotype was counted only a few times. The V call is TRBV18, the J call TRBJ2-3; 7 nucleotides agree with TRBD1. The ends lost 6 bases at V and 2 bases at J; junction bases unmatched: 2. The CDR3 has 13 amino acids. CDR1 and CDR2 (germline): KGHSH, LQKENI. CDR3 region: CASSDRNTDTQYF. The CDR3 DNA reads TGTGCCAGCTCGGACAGGAACACAGATACGCAGTATTTT.

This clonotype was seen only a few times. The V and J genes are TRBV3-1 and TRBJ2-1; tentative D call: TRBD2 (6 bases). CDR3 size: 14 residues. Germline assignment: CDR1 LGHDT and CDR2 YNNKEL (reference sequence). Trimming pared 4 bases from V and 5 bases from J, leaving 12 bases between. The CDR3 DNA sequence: TGTGCCAGCAGCCGGCTGGCGGGGCACAATGAGCAGTTCTTC. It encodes CASSRLAGHNEQFF.

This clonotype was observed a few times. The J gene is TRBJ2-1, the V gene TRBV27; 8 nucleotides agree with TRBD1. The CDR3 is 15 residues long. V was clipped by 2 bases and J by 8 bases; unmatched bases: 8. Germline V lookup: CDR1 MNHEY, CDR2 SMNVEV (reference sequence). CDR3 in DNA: TGTGCCAGCAGTTTAGGTTCGGGCAGGGGGCATGAGCAGTTCTTC. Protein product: CASSLGSGRGHEQFF.

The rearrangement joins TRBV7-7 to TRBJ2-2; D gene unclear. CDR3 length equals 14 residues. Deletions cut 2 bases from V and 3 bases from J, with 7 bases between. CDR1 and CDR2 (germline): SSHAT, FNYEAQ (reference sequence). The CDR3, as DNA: TGTGCCAGCAGCTTATTGGAGTACACCGGGGAGCTGTTTTTT. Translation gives CASSLLEYTGELFF. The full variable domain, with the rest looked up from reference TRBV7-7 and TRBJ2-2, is GAGVSQSPRYKVTKRGQDVTLRCDPISSHATLYWYQQALGQGPEFLTYFNYEAQPDKSGLPSDRFSAERPEGSISTLTIQRTEQRDSAMYRCASSLLEYTGELFFGEGSRLTVL.

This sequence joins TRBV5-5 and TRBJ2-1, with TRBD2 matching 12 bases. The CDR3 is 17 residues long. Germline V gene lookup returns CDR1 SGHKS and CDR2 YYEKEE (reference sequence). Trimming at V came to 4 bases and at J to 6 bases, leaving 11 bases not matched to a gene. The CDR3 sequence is CASSASGLAGGRNEQFF. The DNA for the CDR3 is TGTGCCAGCAGCGCGAGTGGGCTAGCGGGAGGGCGCAATGAGCAGTTCTTC.

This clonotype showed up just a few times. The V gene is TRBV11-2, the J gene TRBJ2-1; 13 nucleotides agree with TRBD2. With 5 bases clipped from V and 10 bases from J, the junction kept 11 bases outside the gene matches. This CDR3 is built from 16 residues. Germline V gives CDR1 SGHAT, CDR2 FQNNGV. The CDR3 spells CASSHTTLAGGGEQFF. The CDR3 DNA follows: TGTGCCAGCAGCCACACGACACTAGCGGGAGGGGGCGAGCAGTTCTTC.

CDR3 nucleotides: TGTGCCAGCAGCTTATCACTAGCGGGGGCCCCTAGCACAGATACGCAGTATTTT. Residues: CASSLSLAGAPSTDTQYF. The chain combines TRBV7-2 with TRBJ2-3; 11 bases map to TRBD2. V shed 2 bases, J shed 0 bases, and the junction held 7 bases outside the gene matches. CDR3 length: 18 residues. Germline-derived CDR1 and CDR2 are SGHTA and FQGNSA.

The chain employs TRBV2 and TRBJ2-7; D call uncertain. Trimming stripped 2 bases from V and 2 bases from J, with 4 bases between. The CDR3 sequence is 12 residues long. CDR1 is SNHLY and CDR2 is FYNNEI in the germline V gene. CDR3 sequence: CASSEQTYEQYV. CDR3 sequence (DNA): TGTGCCAGCAGTGAACAGACCTACGAGCAGTACGTC.

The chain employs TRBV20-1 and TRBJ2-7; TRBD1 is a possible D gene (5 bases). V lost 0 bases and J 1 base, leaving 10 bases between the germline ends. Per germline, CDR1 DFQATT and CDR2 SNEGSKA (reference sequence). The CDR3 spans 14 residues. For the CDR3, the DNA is TGCAGTGCTAGAGACCTCACAGGTTCCTACGAGCAGTACGTC. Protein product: CSARDLTGSYEQYV.

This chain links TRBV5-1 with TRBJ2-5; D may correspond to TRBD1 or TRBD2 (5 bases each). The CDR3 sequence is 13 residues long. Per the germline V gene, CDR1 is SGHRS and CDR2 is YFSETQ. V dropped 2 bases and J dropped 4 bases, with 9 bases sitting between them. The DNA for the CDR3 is TGCGCCAGCAGCTTCGGGACCAGAGAGACCCAGTACTTC. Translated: CASSFGTRETQYF. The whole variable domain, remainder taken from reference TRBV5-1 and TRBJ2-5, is KAGVTQTPRYLIKTRGQQVTLSCSPISGHRSVSWYQQTPGQGLQFLFEYFSETQRNKGNFPGRFSGRQFSNSRSEMNVSTLELGDSALYLCASSFGTRETQYFGPGTRLLVL.

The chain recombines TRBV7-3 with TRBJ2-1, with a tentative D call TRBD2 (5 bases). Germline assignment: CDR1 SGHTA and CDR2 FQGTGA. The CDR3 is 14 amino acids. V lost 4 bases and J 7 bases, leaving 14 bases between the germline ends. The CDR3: CASSYDYEVNEQFF. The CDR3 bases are TGTGCCAGCAGCTACGACTATGAGGTAAATGAGCAGTTCTTC.